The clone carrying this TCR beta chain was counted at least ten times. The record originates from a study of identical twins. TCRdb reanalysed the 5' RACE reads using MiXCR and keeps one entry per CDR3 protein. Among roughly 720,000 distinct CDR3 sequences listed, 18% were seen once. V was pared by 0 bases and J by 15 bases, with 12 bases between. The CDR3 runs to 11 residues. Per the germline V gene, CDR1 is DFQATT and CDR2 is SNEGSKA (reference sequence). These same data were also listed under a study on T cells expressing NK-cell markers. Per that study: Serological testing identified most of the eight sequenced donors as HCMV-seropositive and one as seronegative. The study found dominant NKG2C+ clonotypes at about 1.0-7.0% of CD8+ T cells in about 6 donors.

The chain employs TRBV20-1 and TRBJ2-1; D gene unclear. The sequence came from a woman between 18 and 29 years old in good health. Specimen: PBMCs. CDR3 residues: CSARDKVAVFF. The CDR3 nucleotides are TGCAGTGCTAGAGATAAGGTAGCAGTGTTCTTC.